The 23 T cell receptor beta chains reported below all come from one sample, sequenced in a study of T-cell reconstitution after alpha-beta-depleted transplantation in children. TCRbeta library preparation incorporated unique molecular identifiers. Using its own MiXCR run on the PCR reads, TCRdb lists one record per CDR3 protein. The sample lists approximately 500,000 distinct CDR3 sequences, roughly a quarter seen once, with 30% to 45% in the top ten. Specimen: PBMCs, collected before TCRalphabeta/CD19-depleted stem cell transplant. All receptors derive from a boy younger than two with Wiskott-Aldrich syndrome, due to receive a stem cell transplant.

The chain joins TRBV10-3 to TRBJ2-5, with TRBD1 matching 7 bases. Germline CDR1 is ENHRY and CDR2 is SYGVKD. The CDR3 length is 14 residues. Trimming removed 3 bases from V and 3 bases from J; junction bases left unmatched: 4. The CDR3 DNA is TGTGCCATCAGTGAAAGGGGGCGTGAAGAGACCCAGTACTTC. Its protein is CAISERGREETQYF.

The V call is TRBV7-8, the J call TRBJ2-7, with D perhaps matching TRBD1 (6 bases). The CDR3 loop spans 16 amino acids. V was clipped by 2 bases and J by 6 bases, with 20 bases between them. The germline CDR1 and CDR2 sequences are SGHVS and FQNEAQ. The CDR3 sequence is CASSLRTGNSLAEQYF. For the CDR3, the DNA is TGTGCCAGCAGCTTACGAACAGGGAACAGCTTAGCCGAGCAGTACTTC.

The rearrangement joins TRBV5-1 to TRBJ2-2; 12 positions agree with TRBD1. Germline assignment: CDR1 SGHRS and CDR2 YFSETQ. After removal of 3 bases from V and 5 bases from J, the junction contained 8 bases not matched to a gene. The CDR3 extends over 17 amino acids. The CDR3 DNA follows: TGCGCCAGCAGCTGGGACAGGGGGCGCTTCAGGACCGGGGAGCTGTTTTTT. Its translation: CASSWDRGRFRTGELFF.

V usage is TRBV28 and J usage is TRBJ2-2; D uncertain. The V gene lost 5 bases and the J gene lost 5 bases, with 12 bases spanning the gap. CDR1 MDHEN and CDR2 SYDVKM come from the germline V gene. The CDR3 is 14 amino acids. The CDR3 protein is CASSPTHRTGELFF. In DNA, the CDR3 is TGTGCCAGCAGTCCGACCCACAGAACCGGGGAGCTGTTTTTT.

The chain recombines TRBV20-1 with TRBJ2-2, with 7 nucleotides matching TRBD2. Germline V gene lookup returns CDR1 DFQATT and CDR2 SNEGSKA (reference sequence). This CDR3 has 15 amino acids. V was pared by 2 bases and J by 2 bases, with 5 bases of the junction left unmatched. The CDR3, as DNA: TGCAGTGCTAGACCCGGACTAGTTAACACCGGGGAGCTGTTTTTT. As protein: CSARPGLVNTGELFF.

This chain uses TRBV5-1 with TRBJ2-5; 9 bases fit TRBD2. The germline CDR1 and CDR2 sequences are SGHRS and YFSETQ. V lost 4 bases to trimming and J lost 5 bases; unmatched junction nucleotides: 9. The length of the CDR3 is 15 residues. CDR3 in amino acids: CASSGGRAREETQYF. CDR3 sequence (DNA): TGCGCCAGCAGCGGCGGGAGGGCAAGAGAGGAGACCCAGTACTTC. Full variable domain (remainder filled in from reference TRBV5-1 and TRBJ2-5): KAGVTQTPRYLIKTRGQQVTLSCSPISGHRSVSWYQQTPGQGLQFLFEYFSETQRNKGNFPGRFSGRQFSNSRSEMNVSTLELGDSALYLCASSGGRAREETQYFGPGTRLLVL.

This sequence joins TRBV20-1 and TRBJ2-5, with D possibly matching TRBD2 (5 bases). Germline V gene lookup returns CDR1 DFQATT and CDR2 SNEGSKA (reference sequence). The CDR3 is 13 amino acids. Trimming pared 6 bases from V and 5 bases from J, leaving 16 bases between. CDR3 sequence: CSAASGSRETQYF. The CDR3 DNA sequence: TGCAGTGCAGCCAGCGGTAGTAGGGAGACCCAGTACTTC.

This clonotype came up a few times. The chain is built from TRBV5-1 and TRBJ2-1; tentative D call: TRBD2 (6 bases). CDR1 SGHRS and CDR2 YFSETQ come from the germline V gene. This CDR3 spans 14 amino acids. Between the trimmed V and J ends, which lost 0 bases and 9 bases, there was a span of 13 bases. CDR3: CASSLDGLASEQFF. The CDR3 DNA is TGCGCCAGCAGCTTGGATGGTCTAGCGAGTGAGCAGTTCTTC.

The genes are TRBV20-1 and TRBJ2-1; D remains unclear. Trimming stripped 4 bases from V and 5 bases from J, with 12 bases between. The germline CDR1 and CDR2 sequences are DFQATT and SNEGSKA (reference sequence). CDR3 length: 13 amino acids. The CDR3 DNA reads TGCAGTGCTATAGGACGGATAAACAATGAGCAGTTCTTC. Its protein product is CSAIGRINNEQFF.

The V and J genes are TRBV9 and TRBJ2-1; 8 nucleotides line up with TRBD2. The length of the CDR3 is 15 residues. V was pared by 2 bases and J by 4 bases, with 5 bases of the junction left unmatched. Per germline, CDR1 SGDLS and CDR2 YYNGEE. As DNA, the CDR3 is TGTGCCAGCAGCGTTATAGCGGGGACATACAATGAGCAGTTCTTC. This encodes CASSVIAGTYNEQFF.

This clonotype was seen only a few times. For the CDR3, the DNA is TGTGCCAGCAGTCCCCGGGACAGGGGGCACAGCGAGCAGTTCTTC. It specifies CASSPRDRGHSEQFF. V and J are TRBV12-3 or TRBV12-4 and TRBJ2-1, with 12 bases identical to TRBD1. With V trimmed by 5 bases and J by 10 bases, 9 bases remained unmatched. The CDR3 has 15 residues.

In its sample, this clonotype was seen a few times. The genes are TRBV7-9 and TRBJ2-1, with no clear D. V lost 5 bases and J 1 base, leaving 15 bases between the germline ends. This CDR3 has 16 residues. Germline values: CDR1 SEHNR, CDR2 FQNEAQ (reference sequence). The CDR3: CASSGSPWGSYNEQFF. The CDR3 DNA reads TGTGCCAGCAGCGGATCTCCGTGGGGTTCCTACAATGAGCAGTTCTTC.

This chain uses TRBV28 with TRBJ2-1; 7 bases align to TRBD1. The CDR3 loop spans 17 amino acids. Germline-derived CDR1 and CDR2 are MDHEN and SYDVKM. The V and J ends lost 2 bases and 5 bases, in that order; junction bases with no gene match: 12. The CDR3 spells CASSLLRRGTLDNEQFF. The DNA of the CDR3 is TGTGCCAGCAGTTTACTGCGCAGGGGGACGTTGGACAATGAGCAGTTCTTC.

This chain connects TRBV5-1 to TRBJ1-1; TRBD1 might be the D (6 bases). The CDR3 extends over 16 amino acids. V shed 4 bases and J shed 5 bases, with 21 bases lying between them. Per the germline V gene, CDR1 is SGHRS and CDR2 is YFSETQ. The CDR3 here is CASSPTAQGMATEAFF. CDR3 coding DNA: TGCGCCAGCAGCCCTACGGCACAGGGCATGGCGACTGAAGCTTTCTTT.

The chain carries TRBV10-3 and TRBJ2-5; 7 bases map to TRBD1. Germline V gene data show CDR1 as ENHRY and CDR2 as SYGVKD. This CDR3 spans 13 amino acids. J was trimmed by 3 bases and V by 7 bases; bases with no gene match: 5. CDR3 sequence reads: CAINDREEETQYF. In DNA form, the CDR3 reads TGTGCCATCAACGACAGGGAAGAAGAGACCCAGTACTTC.

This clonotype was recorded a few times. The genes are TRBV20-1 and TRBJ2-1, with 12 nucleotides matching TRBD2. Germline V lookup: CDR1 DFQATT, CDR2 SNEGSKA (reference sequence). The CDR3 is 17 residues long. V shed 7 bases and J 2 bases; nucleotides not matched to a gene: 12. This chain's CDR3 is CSESGTSGSLTYNEQFF. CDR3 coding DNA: TGCAGTGAGTCCGGGACTAGCGGGTCCCTGACCTACAATGAGCAGTTCTTC.

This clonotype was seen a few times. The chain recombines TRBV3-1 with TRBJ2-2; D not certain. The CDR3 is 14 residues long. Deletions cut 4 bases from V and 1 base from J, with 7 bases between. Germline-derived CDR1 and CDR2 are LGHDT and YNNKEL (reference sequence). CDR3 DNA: TGTGCCAGCAGCCCTGGGGTGAACACCGGGGAGCTGTTTTTT. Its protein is CASSPGVNTGELFF.

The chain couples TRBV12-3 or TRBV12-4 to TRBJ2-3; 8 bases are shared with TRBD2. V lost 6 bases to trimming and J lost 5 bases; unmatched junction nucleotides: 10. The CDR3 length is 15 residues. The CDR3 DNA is TGTGCCAGCAGCCTGGACGGGGCGGGAGGAGATACGCAGTATTTT. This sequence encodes CASSLDGAGGDTQYF.

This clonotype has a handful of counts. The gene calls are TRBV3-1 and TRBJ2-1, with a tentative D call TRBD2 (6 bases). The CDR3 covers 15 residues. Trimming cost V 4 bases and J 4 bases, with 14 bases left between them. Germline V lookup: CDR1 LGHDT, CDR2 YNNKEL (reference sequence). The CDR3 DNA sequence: TGTGCCAGCAGCCCCGTCAGCGCGGGGTACAATGAGCAGTTCTTC. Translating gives CASSPVSAGYNEQFF.

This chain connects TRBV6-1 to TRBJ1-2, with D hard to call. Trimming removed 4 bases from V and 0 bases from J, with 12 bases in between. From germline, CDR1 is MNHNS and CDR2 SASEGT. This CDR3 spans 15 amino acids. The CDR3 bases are TGTGCCAGCAGTGCCACAGCGACCGCTAACTATGGCTACACCTTC. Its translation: CASSATATANYGYTF.

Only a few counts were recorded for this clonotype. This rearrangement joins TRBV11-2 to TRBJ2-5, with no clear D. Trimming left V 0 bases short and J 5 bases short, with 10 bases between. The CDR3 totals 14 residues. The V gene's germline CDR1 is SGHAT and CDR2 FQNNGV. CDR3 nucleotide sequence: TGTGCCAGCAGCTTAGATCCTAGGTCGGAGACCCAGTACTTC. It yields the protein CASSLDPRSETQYF.

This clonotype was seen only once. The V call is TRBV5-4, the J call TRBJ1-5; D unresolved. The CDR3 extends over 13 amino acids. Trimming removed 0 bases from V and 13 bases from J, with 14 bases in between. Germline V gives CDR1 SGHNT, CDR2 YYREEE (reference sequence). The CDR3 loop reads CASSLVNSRIQHF. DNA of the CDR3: TGTGCCAGCAGCTTGGTGAACAGCCGTATTCAGCATTTT.

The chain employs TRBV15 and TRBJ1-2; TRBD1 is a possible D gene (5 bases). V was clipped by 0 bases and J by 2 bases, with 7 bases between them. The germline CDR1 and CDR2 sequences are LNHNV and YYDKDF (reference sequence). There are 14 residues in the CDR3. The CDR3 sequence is CATSREGRNYGYTF. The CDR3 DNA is TGTGCCACCAGCAGAGAGGGACGGAACTATGGCTACACCTTC.